These 18 T cell receptor beta chains originate from one sample sequenced in a study of CXCR3-negative and CXCR3-positive naive CD8 T cells. Carrying UMI labels, the TRB cDNA libraries were prepared through 5' RACE. TCRdb reprocessed the 5' RACE reads and stores each CDR3 protein as one record, lacking DNA. Its clone listing holds 20,000 to 30,000 distinct CDR3 sequences. The sequenced sample was naive CXCR3- CD8+ T cells from blood. As for subset: CD45RO-CCR7+CD27+CD95- naive CD8+ T cells lacking CXCR3 (TNR3-). Receptors originate from a human donor in good health. Some clones in this sample may be carry-over from other donors' samples.

The rearrangement uses TRBV6-5 and TRBJ2-1; the TRBD2 assignment by TCRdb is unverifiable without DNA. In germline, CDR1 is MNHEY, CDR2 SVGAGI. The CDR3 length is 14 residues. CDR3 in amino acids: CASTYRQGANEQFF.

This chain joins TRBV29-1 and TRBJ2-1. Germline CDR1 SQVTM, CDR2 ANQGSEA. This CDR3 spans 14 amino acids. CDR3 sequence: CSVVTQAPYNEQFF.

The CDR3 reads CASSEGVAETDTQYF. The V gene is TRBV6-4, the J gene TRBJ2-3. The germline V gene has CDR1 MRHNA and CDR2 SNTAGT. The CDR3 runs 15 residues.

The rearrangement joins TRBV7-2 to TRBJ2-7; the TCRdb call, TRBD1, lacks DNA for checking. The CDR3 is 15 amino acids. Germline V CDR1 and CDR2: SGHTA, FQGNSA. This CDR3 is CASSFEGLGIYEQYF.

The CDR3 here is CATKGHRGNSYNEQFF. This rearrangement joins TRBV12-3 or TRBV12-4 to TRBJ2-1; lacking DNA, the TRBD1 call made by TCRdb goes unchecked. This CDR3 spans 16 amino acids.

This CDR3 is CSGMPGIGETQYF. This rearrangement joins TRBV20-1 to TRBJ2-5; the TRBD1 assignment by TCRdb is unverifiable without DNA. The CDR3 consists of 13 residues. CDR1 is DFQATT and CDR2 is SNEGSKA in the germline V gene (reference sequence).

The genes are TRBV6-4 and TRBJ2-1; the D call of TRBD2 rests on TCRdb alone, since no DNA is present to check it. This CDR3 is built from 14 residues. CDR1 MRHNA and CDR2 SNTAGT come from the germline V gene. The CDR3 spells CASSEGREDNEQFF.

CDR3 in amino acids: CASSYSGSRGEQFF. V gene TRBV6-2 or TRBV6-3 combines with J gene TRBJ2-1; TCRdb's assignment of TRBD2 cannot be checked, as there is no DNA. Germline loops: CDR1 MNHEY, CDR2 SVGEGT. This CDR3 region has 14 residues.

The chain joins TRBV12-5 to TRBJ1-1. There are 12 residues in the CDR3. Germline values: CDR1 LGHNT, CDR2 FRNRAP. CDR3 protein: CASGLEGTEAFF. The entire variable domain, with the rest obtained from reference TRBV12-5 and TRBJ1-1, is as follows: DARVTQTPRHKVTEMGQEVTMRCQPILGHNTVFWYRQTMMQGLELLAYFRNRAPLDDSGMPKDRFSAEMPDATLATLKIQPSEPRDSAVYFCASGLEGTEAFFGQGTRLTVV.

J is TRBJ2-7 and V is TRBV6-2 or TRBV6-3; checking the TCRdb D call of TRBD2 is not possible without DNA. The CDR3 is 14 residues long. Germline loops: CDR1 MNHEY, CDR2 SVGEGT. The CDR3 sequence: CASSRGTESYEQYF.

V gene TRBV3-1 combines with J gene TRBJ2-7; there is no DNA to check the TCRdb D call of TRBD1. The CDR3 is 17 residues long. Germline V gene lookup returns CDR1 LGHDT and CDR2 YNNKEL (reference sequence). CDR3 region: CASSQTGGLSDSYEQYF.

The chain links TRBV4-3 to TRBJ1-2; the D call from TCRdb, TRBD1, cannot be confirmed without DNA. CDR1 and CDR2 from the germline V gene are LGHNA and YSLEER. There are 14 residues in the CDR3. The CDR3 sequence: CASSQGEANYGYTF.

V and J are TRBV5-6 and TRBJ2-1. CDR1 is SGHDT, CDR2 YYEEEE, per germline. This CDR3 has 14 residues. This CDR3 is CASSPLSGYNEQFF.

This chain links TRBV7-6 with TRBJ1-2; TCRdb selects TRBD1, and the lack of DNA leaves this call unchecked. The CDR3 has 17 residues. Germline values: CDR1 SGHVS, CDR2 FNYEAQ. The CDR3 sequence: CASSLATGQPLAKGYTF.

The chain is built from TRBV6-6 and TRBJ2-5. The CDR3 length is 14 residues. Germline assignment: CDR1 MNHNY and CDR2 SVGAGI (reference sequence). This CDR3 reads CASSYATVQETQYF.

In terms of frequency, this clonotype is medium-sized. The gene calls are TRBV29-1 and TRBJ2-7; TCRdb indicates TRBD1, and absent DNA this call remains unverified. The germline V gene encodes CDR1 SQVTM and CDR2 ANQGSEA. The CDR3 spans 15 residues. CDR3 sequence reads: CSVDKWTGRDYEQYF.

This clonotype is medium-sized (0.01 to 0.1%) by frequency. J is TRBJ2-7 and V is TRBV29-1. The V gene's germline CDR1 is SQVTM and CDR2 ANQGSEA. The CDR3 spans 13 residues. The CDR3 reads CSVDGGSTYEQYF.

The V and J genes are TRBV25-1 and TRBJ1-5; as DNA is missing, the TRBD1 call by TCRdb cannot be tested. Germline CDR1 and CDR2: MGHDK and SYGVNS. CDR3 size: 16 residues. CDR3 region: CASSPKGGTVNQPQHF.